This T cell receptor (beta chain) comes out of a study of blood T cell repertoires in COVID-19. Source study methods: Amplification of reference gene primers was used by the study to estimate nucleated cell counts. Sequencing was performed with immunoSEQ multiplex PCR; in TCRdb, only in-frame clones are kept and a portion is missing. D and trimming were read from the DNA, whereas the V and J calls and clone size are those reported in that table. The table lists more than 150,000 clones, more than 80% of them singletons, with about 16% in the top ten. The CDR3 consists of 15 residues. Trimming shortened V by 7 bases and J by 1 base, and 15 bases separated the two germline ends. The V gene's germline CDR1 is LNHDA and CDR2 SQIVND (reference sequence).

The sequenced material came from peripheral blood. The clonotype was recovered from a woman in her forties with acute or convalescent COVID-19. This chain uses TRBV19 with TRBJ2-3; D is perhaps TRBD1 (6 bases). The CDR3 reads CASTHRVSGTDTQYF. The CDR3 DNA sequence: TGTGCCAGTACCCACAGGGTGTCGGGCACAGATACGCAGTATTTT.